This T cell receptor beta chain was sequenced in a study of T-cell reconstitution after alpha-beta-depleted transplantation in children. Deletions cut 5 bases from V and 1 base from J, with 9 bases between. Germline V gene sequence: CDR1 SEHNR, CDR2 FQNEAQ (reference sequence). This CDR3 is 14 amino acids long. Library preparation (for TCRbeta) was performed with unique molecular identifiers. MiXCR was run by TCRdb on the PCR reads, yielding one entry per CDR3 protein. This sample yields around 680,000 distinct CDR3 sequences, of which around a sixth are seen a single time; approximately 1% belongs to the top ten. This clonotype was found a few times.

The TCR originated in a human donor who donated a stem cell graft to a child with acute myeloid leukemia. This chain links TRBV7-9 with TRBJ2-1; D not certain. The sequencing here drew on PBMCs from the stem cell graft donor, taken from the stem cell graft. CDR3 residues: CASSPSESYNEQFF. CDR3 DNA: TGTGCCAGCAGCCCGAGCGAATCCTACAATGAGCAGTTCTTC.